This paragraph covers one TCR beta chain sequence. No antigen is known for it. The entry originates in a study of T-cell memory formation after mild COVID-19. Background on the study: The study found TCR clusters largely donor specific. Study findings and constraints: Balance between CD4 and CD8 was seen in clones contracting day 15 to 85, and a CD4+ lean was seen in later expanders. Clones that contracted clustered mainly in CM and EM if CD4+ and in EMRA if CD8+.

The authors produced TCR alpha and TCR beta cDNA libraries with sample barcodes and UMIs by 5'RACE using constant-segment primers. TCRdb re-analysed the 5' RACE reads in MiXCR, keeping a single row per CDR3 protein. The sample holds roughly 190,000 distinct CDR3 sequences, more than 25% seen once. The length of the CDR3 is 14 residues. Germline values: CDR1 LGHDT, CDR2 YNNKEL (reference sequence). Between the trimmed V and J ends, which lost 4 bases and 7 bases, there was a span of 16 bases. Sequencing was carried out using PBMCs or a T cell subset sorted from them (not recorded which). The rearrangement joins TRBV3-1 to TRBJ1-1; weak D call: TRBD1 (6 bases). This TCR was sampled from an adult woman who had mild COVID-19 (a few samples of this study predate the infection). Cell type and time point are not known. The CDR3 loop reads CASSPLGGSGEAFF. The DNA for the CDR3 is TGTGCCAGCAGCCCCTTAGGGGGGTCCGGTGAAGCTTTCTTT.